A single sample gave rise to the 30 T cell receptor beta chains below, sequenced in a study of cytomegalovirus exposure and HLA in healthy donors. With 60 Vbeta and 13 Jbeta primers, the PCR was carried out. Repertoires were generated with immunoSEQ multiplex PCR, while TCRdb's copy carries only in-frame clones and drops some. The sample contains about 200,000 clones, roughly 80% of which appear only once. The sequenced sample was PBMCs. These receptors all stem from a man in his thirties or forties in good health and CMV-seronegative.

V usage is TRBV5-6 and J usage is TRBJ2-2, with 7 bases identical to TRBD1. The CDR3 has 16 residues. V lost 3 bases to trimming and J lost 5 bases; unmatched junction nucleotides: 10. From germline, CDR1 is SGHDT and CDR2 YYEEEE. The CDR3 protein is CASSSQTGEWTGELFF. The CDR3, as DNA: TGTGCCAGCAGCTCTCAAACAGGGGAATGGACCGGGGAGCTGTTTTTT.

The rearrangement uses TRBV9 and TRBJ1-1; D unresolved. Trimming cost V 3 bases and J 0 bases, with 6 bases left between them. The CDR3 spans 13 residues. In germline, CDR1 is SGDLS, CDR2 YYNGEE. CDR3 residues: CASSAVLNTEAFF. The CDR3 DNA reads as TGTGCCAGCAGCGCTGTCTTGAACACTGAAGCTTTCTTT.

Note on this clone: At one of its ends the junction is not consistent with the germline gene, which may arise from a read error. V is TRBV6-7 and J is TRBJ2-6; D might be TRBD1 (6 bases). TRBV6-7 is known as an ORF, though its function is uncertain. The length of the CDR3 is 18 residues. CDR3 sequence: CASSPRGRGSAGASVLTF. The DNA for the CDR3 is TGTGCCAGCAGCCCCCGGGGCAGGGGAAGTGCTGGGGCCAGCGTCCTGACTTTC.

This clone was seen once. V usage is TRBV27 and J usage is TRBJ1-4, with 8 bases identical to TRBD1. V gave up 5 bases and J gave up 0 bases; unmatched junction bases: 2. Germline CDR1 and CDR2: MNHEY and SMNVEV (reference sequence). The CDR3 length is 15 residues. CDR3 protein: CASSNRGATNEKLFF. DNA of the CDR3: TGTGCCAGCAGTAACAGGGGGGCAACTAATGAAAAACTGTTTTTT.

The gene calls are TRBV10-3 and TRBJ2-2; 7 bases align to TRBD1. The CDR3 contains 14 residues. J was trimmed by 6 bases and V by 4 bases; bases with no gene match: 5. Per the germline V gene, CDR1 is ENHRY and CDR2 is SYGVKD. CDR3: CAISGDRVAGELFF. In nucleotides, the CDR3 is TGTGCCATCAGTGGTGACAGGGTGGCCGGGGAGCTGTTTTTT.

This CDR3 reads CASNWGGTDTQYF. In DNA, the CDR3 is TGTGCCAGCAATTGGGGGGGCACAGATACGCAGTATTTT. The chain joins TRBV9 to TRBJ2-3, with a possible D match to TRBD2 (6 bases). Per germline, CDR1 SGDLS and CDR2 YYNGEE. V gave up 6 bases and J gave up 1 base, with 9 bases separating them. The CDR3 is 13 amino acids.

Turning to this clone: One end of the junction fails to match germline, which may point to a read error. The chain recombines TRBV19 with TRBJ1-3; weak D call: TRBD1 (6 bases). Germline assignment: CDR1 LNHDA and CDR2 SQIVND (reference sequence). This CDR3 contains 12 residues. The chain's CDR3 is CASSGVRDTLIF. CDR3 in DNA: TGTGCCAGTAGTGGGGTACGGGACACCCTCATCTTT.

The chain carries TRBV9 and TRBJ2-1; D remains unclear. CDR3 length: 12 residues. Per the germline V gene, CDR1 is SGDLS and CDR2 is YYNGEE. V lost 2 bases and J lost 7, with 7 bases in between. In DNA, the CDR3 is TGTGCCAGCAGCGTCCCAGAAAATGAGCAGTTCTTC. Translation gives CASSVPENEQFF.

The rearrangement links TRBV6-1 to TRBJ2-3; TRBD1 matches at 10 bases. The CDR3 sequence is 15 residues long. Germline V lookup: CDR1 MNHNS, CDR2 SASEGT. Unmatched junction bases numbered 7, after V lost 10 bases and J lost 0 bases. The CDR3 spells CANQPTGGSTDTQYF. In DNA, the CDR3 is TGTGCCAACCAACCGACAGGGGGCAGCACAGATACGCAGTATTTT.

This chain uses TRBV19 with TRBJ2-1; 11 positions match TRBD2. The germline V gene encodes CDR1 LNHDA and CDR2 SQIVND (reference sequence). The CDR3 is 18 amino acids. V dropped 4 bases and J dropped 5; count of bases not matched to a gene: 13. The CDR3 bases are TGTGCCAGTAGTACCCGCAAGAGACTAGCGGGGCCCGACAATGAGCAGTTCTTC. Its translation: CASSTRKRLAGPDNEQFF.

This sequence joins TRBV11-2 and TRBJ2-7, with TRBD1 as a possible D gene (5 bases). CDR1 is SGHAT and CDR2 is FQNNGV in the germline V gene. This CDR3 has 15 residues. V dropped 0 bases and J dropped 1 base, with 10 bases sitting between them. CDR3 sequence: CASSLDWGYSYEQYF. The CDR3 DNA follows: TGTGCCAGCAGCTTAGATTGGGGCTATTCCTACGAGCAGTACTTC.

In this sample, this clone turned up once. V usage is TRBV5-1 and J usage is TRBJ2-7, with D possibly TRBD1 on 6 matching bases. CDR1 SGHRS and CDR2 YFSETQ come from the germline V gene. Between the trimmed V and J ends, which lost 0 bases and 5 bases, there was a span of 15 bases. This CDR3 region has 15 residues. In DNA form, the CDR3 reads TGCGCCAGCAGCTTGGCATCGGCAGGGGAAGACGAGCAGTACTTC. Translating gives CASSLASAGEDEQYF.

This clone was recorded only once. The chain combines TRBV28 with TRBJ2-5; no clear D gene. Trimming removed 5 bases at V and 1 base at J, with 11 bases between. The CDR3 is 14 amino acids. Germline lookup yields CDR1 MDHEN and CDR2 SYDVKM. CDR3 residues: CASSGTELQETQYF. DNA for the CDR3: TGTGCCAGCAGTGGAACAGAACTCCAAGAGACCCAGTACTTC.

CDR3 bases: TGTGCCAGCAGCCAAGATTGGGGCAGCAATCAGCCCCAGCATTTT. Translation: CASSQDWGSNQPQHF. This rearrangement joins TRBV4-2 to TRBJ1-5; D is possibly TRBD1 (5 bases). V was clipped by 0 bases and J by 1 base, with 7 bases between them. The CDR3 is 15 residues long. Germline-derived CDR1 and CDR2 are LGHNA and YNFKEQ.

This clone has only a few counts. The chain carries TRBV4-1 and TRBJ2-3; 10 nucleotides line up with TRBD2. The CDR3 has 17 amino acids. Looked up from germline, CDR1 is MGHRA and CDR2 is YSYEKL. Trimming at V came to 0 bases and at J to 4 bases, leaving 7 bases not matched to a gene. The CDR3 DNA reads as TGCGCCAGCAGCCAAGATAAGCGGGGGGGAGTTCCAGATACGCAGTATTTT. Residues: CASSQDKRGGVPDTQYF.

The gene calls are TRBV10-3 and TRBJ2-3; TRBD2 agrees at 8 bases. J lost 3 bases, V lost 6 bases, and 5 bases had no gene match. CDR3 length: 14 residues. Germline assignment: CDR1 ENHRY and CDR2 SYGVKD. The CDR3 sequence is CAIRLAVQTDTQYF. As DNA, the CDR3 is TGTGCCATCAGACTAGCGGTCCAAACAGATACGCAGTATTTT.

The chain uses TRBV7-9 and TRBJ1-1, with D perhaps matching TRBD1 (6 bases). Trimming stripped 3 bases from V and 0 bases from J, with 11 bases between. The CDR3 contains 15 residues. The germline V gene encodes CDR1 SEHNR and CDR2 FQNEAQ (reference sequence). The CDR3: CASSFRDKMNTEAFF. The DNA for the CDR3 is TGTGCCAGCAGCTTCCGGGACAAGATGAACACTGAAGCTTTCTTT.

The chain couples TRBV4-1 to TRBJ2-7, with D perhaps matching TRBD2 (6 bases). Germline V gene data show CDR1 as MGHRA and CDR2 as YSYEKL. The CDR3 sequence is 16 residues long. Trimming stripped 1 base from V and 2 bases from J, with 15 bases between. The CDR3 sequence is CASSQVGGSGTYEQYF. CDR3 bases: TGCGCCAGCAGCCAAGTCGGAGGTAGCGGAACCTACGAGCAGTACTTC.

The V gene is TRBV5-4, the J gene TRBJ2-3, with TRBD2 identical over 15 bases. CDR3 length: 19 amino acids. CDR1 and CDR2 from the germline V gene are SGHNT and YYREEE (reference sequence). V trimming: 2 bases; J trimming: 0 bases; junction bases outside the gene matches: 7. CDR3 in DNA: TGTGCCAGCAGCTTCCCGGGACTAGCGGGGGGACCTAGCACAGATACGCAGTATTTT. This gives the protein CASSFPGLAGGPSTDTQYF.

The chain carries TRBV27 and TRBJ2-7; 8 bases map to TRBD2. Germline CDR1 reads MNHEY; CDR2 reads SMNVEV (reference sequence). The CDR3 is made up of 15 amino acids. V gave up 0 bases and J gave up 5 bases; unmatched junction bases: 6. The CDR3 region has the DNA TGTGCCAGCAGTTTATCGGGACTAGGACTGGACGAGCAGTACTTC. It specifies CASSLSGLGLDEQYF.

The chain is built from TRBV5-4 and TRBJ2-5, with D possibly matching TRBD1 (5 bases). The CDR3 has 15 residues. The V and J ends lost 0 bases and 2 bases respectively, with 11 bases between them. Looked up from germline, CDR1 is SGHNT and CDR2 is YYREEE (reference sequence). CDR3 coding DNA: TGTGCCAGCAGCTTGGCCGAGAACAGGCAAGAGACCCAGTACTTC. This gives the protein CASSLAENRQETQYF.

The chain uses TRBV10-2 and TRBJ2-7; the match to TRBD1 covers 12 bases. V shed 7 bases and J 6 bases; nucleotides not matched to a gene: 7. Germline lookup yields CDR1 WSHSY and CDR2 SAAADI. The CDR3 has 14 residues. The CDR3 loop reads CASTRDRGQREQYF. The CDR3 DNA reads as TGCGCCAGCACTCGGGACAGGGGGCAGCGCGAGCAGTACTTC.

J is TRBJ1-1 and V is TRBV15; D is unclear. The CDR3 spans 14 residues. Germline lookup yields CDR1 LNHNV and CDR2 YYDKDF (reference sequence). V was trimmed by 5 bases and J by 8 bases, leaving 18 bases between them. The CDR3 is CATSEPLAGSEAFF. The CDR3 DNA is TGTGCCACCAGCGAGCCCCTGGCGGGCTCCGAAGCTTTCTTT.

V is TRBV5-4 and J is TRBJ2-3; possibly TRBD1 for D (5 bases). This CDR3 has 14 amino acids. V was trimmed by 0 bases and J by 4 bases, leaving 9 bases between them. Germline V gene lookup returns CDR1 SGHNT and CDR2 YYREEE (reference sequence). The CDR3 loop is CASSLVGRADTQYF. The DNA for the CDR3 is TGTGCCAGCAGCTTGGTGGGCAGGGCAGATACGCAGTATTTT.

This clone has a single count. The chain employs TRBV28 and TRBJ1-3; D is possibly TRBD1 (6 bases). Trimming pared 5 bases from V and 9 bases from J, leaving 17 bases between. Per the germline V gene, CDR1 is MDHEN and CDR2 is SYDVKM. CDR3 size: 14 residues. The CDR3 DNA reads TGTGCCAGCAGTGGACCCCTGGACAGTCCCACCATATATTTT. Amino acids: CASSGPLDSPTIYF. The variable domain in full, with the rest retrieved from reference TRBV28 and TRBJ1-3, is DVKVTQSSRYLVKRTGEKVFLECVQDMDHENMFWYRQDPGLGLRLIYFSYDVKMKEKGDIPEGYSVSREKKERFSLILESASTNQTSMYLCASSGPLDSPTIYFGEGSWLTVV.

The table lists this clone with a count of one. The J gene is TRBJ2-5, the V gene TRBV6-1, with D perhaps TRBD1 (5 bases). The DNA end lines up better with TRBJ2-7; the J call may be wrong. The CDR3 runs 16 residues. Germline CDR1 MNHNS, CDR2 SASEGT. CDR3 loop: CASSVKQVLGSYEQYF. As DNA, the CDR3 is TGTGCCAGCAGTGTGAAACAGGTTCTCGGCTCCTACGAGCAGTACTTC.

The chain has TRBV2 and TRBJ1-5; D remains unclear. CDR3 length: 12 residues. The V gene lost 4 bases and the J gene lost 5 bases, with 6 bases spanning the gap. Germline CDR1 reads SNHLY; CDR2 reads FYNNEI. The CDR3: CASSVSDQPQHF. The CDR3 DNA is TGTGCCAGCAGTGTATCCGATCAGCCCCAGCATTTT.

The rearrangement uses TRBV18 and TRBJ2-7; 7 nucleotides align to TRBD1. The CDR3 runs 13 residues. Germline V gives CDR1 KGHSH, CDR2 LQKENI. Trimming took 6 bases from V and 2 from J; bases not matched to a gene: 4. CDR3 protein: CASSRDRTYEQYF. The CDR3 DNA reads TGTGCCAGCTCCCGGGACAGAACCTACGAGCAGTACTTC.

This clone was observed a few times. The V gene is TRBV2, the J gene TRBJ2-3, with D hard to call. The CDR3 extends over 10 amino acids. Per germline, CDR1 SNHLY and CDR2 FYNNEI. V was pared by 5 bases and J by 6 bases, with 3 bases between. The CDR3 region has the DNA TGTGCCAGCAGTTCGGATACGCAGTATTTT. This encodes CASSSDTQYF.

The chain combines TRBV7-9 with TRBJ1-1; D gene uncertain. Deletions cut 1 base from V and 0 bases from J, with 18 bases between. CDR3 length: 18 amino acids. CDR1 is SEHNR and CDR2 is FQNEAQ in the germline V gene (reference sequence). In nucleotides, the CDR3 is TGTGCCAGCAGCTTAGTCCGACTCTCATTCCGAATGAACACTGAAGCTTTCTTT. Its protein is CASSLVRLSFRMNTEAFF.